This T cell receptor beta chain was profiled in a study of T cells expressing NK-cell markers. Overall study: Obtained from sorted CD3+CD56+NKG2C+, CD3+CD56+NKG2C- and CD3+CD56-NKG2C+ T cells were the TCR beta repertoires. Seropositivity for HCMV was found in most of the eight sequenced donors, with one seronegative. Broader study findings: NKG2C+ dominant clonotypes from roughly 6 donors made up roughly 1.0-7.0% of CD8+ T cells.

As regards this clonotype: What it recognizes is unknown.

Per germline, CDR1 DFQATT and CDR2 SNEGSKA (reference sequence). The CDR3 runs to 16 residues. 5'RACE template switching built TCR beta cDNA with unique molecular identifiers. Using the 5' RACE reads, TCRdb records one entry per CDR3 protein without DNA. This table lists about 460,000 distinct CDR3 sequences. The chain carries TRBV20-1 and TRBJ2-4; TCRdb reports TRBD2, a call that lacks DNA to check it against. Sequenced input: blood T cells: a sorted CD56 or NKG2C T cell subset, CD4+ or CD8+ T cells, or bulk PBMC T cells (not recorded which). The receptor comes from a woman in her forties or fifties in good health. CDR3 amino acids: CSARLAGGGGSNIQYF.